This entry lists 28 T cell receptor beta chains sequenced from one sample in a study of shared clonotypes between healthy human individuals (dated by TCRdb to 2018 to 2020). Library method: the immunoSEQ multiplex PCR assay. The immuneACCESS repertoire file appears here via TCRdb, limited to in-frame rearrangements. These files lack a portion of the clones; in checked studies, under half of the deficit traces to unresolved V genes, and the cause of the others is not known. For this sample the table gives 2 million to 2.5 million clones, of which approximately 96% were detected only once. The ten largest clonotypes hold about 0.13% of the sample. Input material: naive CD4+ T cells sorted from blood. The sample's cell subset or site, from its label and the paper: CD45RA+ positively selected. The receptors here all came from a man between 18 and 29 years old in good health.

The chain carries TRBV4-1 and TRBJ2-7; 10 bases are a match to TRBD2. The ends lost 1 base at V and 3 bases at J; junction bases unmatched: 6. The CDR3 has 16 amino acids. Germline CDR1 and CDR2: MGHRA and YSYEKL. CDR3 DNA: TGCGCCAGCAGCCAAGGCATAGCGGGAGGTCTCTACGAGCAGTACTTC. Its translation is CASSQGIAGGLYEQYF.

J is TRBJ1-5 and V is TRBV10-2, with D tentatively TRBD1 (6 bases). The CDR3 consists of 16 residues. CDR1 and CDR2 (germline): WSHSY, SAAADI. Deletions cut 0 bases from V and 4 bases from J, with 13 bases between. The chain's CDR3 is CASSESHMGANQPQHF. The CDR3 coding sequence is TGCGCCAGCAGTGAGTCGCACATGGGGGCGAATCAGCCCCAGCATTTT.

CDR3 DNA: TGCGCCAGCAGCTTGGAGCCCGGGACAGGGGCCACCGGGGAGCTGTTTTTT. Protein product: CASSLEPGTGATGELFF. The chain is built from TRBV5-1 and TRBJ2-2; the match to TRBD1 covers 10 bases. Germline CDR1 and CDR2: SGHRS and YFSETQ. The CDR3 runs 17 residues. V dropped 0 bases and J dropped 4; count of bases not matched to a gene: 6.

The chain joins TRBV30 to TRBJ1-4; D is ambiguous. This CDR3 region has 15 residues. Germline V gene data show CDR1 as GTSNPN and CDR2 as SVGIG (reference sequence). The germline V and J ends were trimmed by 4 bases and 1 base, with 13 bases remaining between them. The CDR3 region is CAWMTTRVTNEKLFF. CDR3 nucleotides: TGTGCCTGGATGACCACTCGGGTAACTAATGAAAAACTGTTTTTT.

The chain links TRBV5-1 to TRBJ2-1, with D perhaps matching TRBD1 (5 bases). Germline CDR1 and CDR2: SGHRS and YFSETQ. This CDR3 is 14 amino acids long. V lost 1 base to trimming and J lost 5 bases, with 10 bases between them. CDR3 coding DNA: TGCGCCAGCAGCTTGCCCCAGGGTAACAATGAGCAGTTCTTC. Protein sequence: CASSLPQGNNEQFF.

The chain links TRBV19 to TRBJ2-7; no clear D. With 3 bases removed from V and 7 bases from J, the gap between germline ends came to 13 bases. CDR3 length: 13 residues. Germline V CDR1 and CDR2: LNHDA, SQIVND (reference sequence). CDR3 protein: CASSIEDRLEQYF. The CDR3 DNA reads TGTGCCAGTAGTATTGAGGATCGGTTGGAGCAGTACTTC. Using reference TRBV19 and TRBJ2-7 for the parts outside the CDR3, the full variable domain is DGGITQSPKYLFRKEGQNVTLSCEQNLNHDAMYWYRQDPGQGLRLIYYSQIVNDFQKGDIAEGYSVSREKKESFPLTVTSAQKNPTAFYLCASSIEDRLEQYFGPGTRLTVT.

This chain uses TRBV18 with TRBJ1-2; D not certain. Germline V gene sequence: CDR1 KGHSH, CDR2 LQKENI. With 6 bases removed from V and 1 base from J, the gap between germline ends came to 12 bases. This CDR3 has 14 amino acids. CDR3 nucleotide sequence: TGTGCCAGCTCGCAGCAGCTTGATAACTATGGCTACACCTTC. Translating gives CASSQQLDNYGYTF.

This rearrangement joins TRBV9 to TRBJ2-3; no reliable D call. Deletions cut 0 bases from V and 6 bases from J, with 14 bases between. The CDR3 consists of 15 residues. Germline V gene lookup returns CDR1 SGDLS and CDR2 YYNGEE. The CDR3 DNA sequence: TGTGCCAGCAGCGTAGCTCACACGGCCGGGGATACGCAGTATTTT. It specifies CASSVAHTAGDTQYF.

The sample holds a few counts of this clone. Other DNA sequences in this sample translate to the same CDR3. V and J are TRBV5-1 and TRBJ2-3; D is ambiguous. V gave up 0 bases and J gave up 2 bases, with 10 bases separating them. Germline CDR1 reads SGHRS; CDR2 reads YFSETQ. This CDR3 region has 15 residues. CDR3 nucleotides: TGCGCCAGCAGCTTGGTTTTAGGGTCCACAGATACGCAGTATTTT. Amino acid sequence: CASSLVLGSTDTQYF.

This sequence joins TRBV7-2 and TRBJ2-4, with 7 bases lining up with TRBD1. Germline lookup yields CDR1 SGHTA and CDR2 FQGNSA. V lost 6 bases and J lost 7; bases outside the gene matches: 9. This CDR3 comprises 14 residues. Here the CDR3 DNA reads TGTGCCAGCAGTTCTGGGACAGTAGTCAACATTCAGTACTTC. This codes for CASSSGTVVNIQYF. The whole variable domain, remainder taken from reference TRBV7-2 and TRBJ2-4, is GAGVSQSPSNKVTEKGKDVELRCDPISGHTALYWYRQSLGQGLEFLIYFQGNSAPDKSGLPSDRFSAERTGGSVSTLTIQRTQQEDSAVYLCASSSGTVVNIQYFGAGTRLSVL.

The chain uses TRBV5-1 and TRBJ2-2; 8 nucleotides agree with TRBD2. Germline CDR1 is SGHRS and CDR2 is YFSETQ. This CDR3 is 16 amino acids long. The ends lost 0 bases at V and 4 bases at J; junction bases unmatched: 5. CDR3 in DNA: TGCGCCAGCAGCTTGGACGGGACTAGAAGCACCGGGGAGCTGTTTTTT. Translated: CASSLDGTRSTGELFF. Based on the CDR3 plus reference TRBV5-1 and TRBJ2-2, the full variable domain is KAGVTQTPRYLIKTRGQQVTLSCSPISGHRSVSWYQQTPGQGLQFLFEYFSETQRNKGNFPGRFSGRQFSNSRSEMNVSTLELGDSALYLCASSLDGTRSTGELFFGEGSRLTVL.

The V call is TRBV19, the J call TRBJ1-3; no clear D gene. The V end lost 10 bases, the J end lost 0 bases, and 13 bases lay between the germline ends. CDR3 length equals 14 residues. CDR1 LNHDA and CDR2 SQIVND come from the germline V gene (reference sequence). CDR3 loop: CATIDTASGNTIYF. CDR3 DNA: TGTGCCACTATCGACACAGCCTCTGGAAACACCATATATTTT.

The genes are TRBV2 and TRBJ1-4; D remains ambiguous. The CDR3 is 12 amino acids. The germline CDR1 and CDR2 sequences are SNHLY and FYNNEI. Trimming cost V 4 bases and J 8 bases, with 8 bases left between them. In DNA, the CDR3 is TGTGCCAGCAGTGGTCGTGAAGAAAAACTGTTTTTT. Translated, it gives CASSGREEKLFF.

The J gene is TRBJ1-1, the V gene TRBV5-1; maybe TRBD1 (6 bases). CDR1 and CDR2 from the germline V gene are SGHRS and YFSETQ. Trimming took 2 bases from V and 1 from J, leaving 15 bases between them. CDR3 length equals 16 residues. The CDR3 sequence is CASSLQGQITNTEAFF. As DNA, the CDR3 is TGCGCCAGCAGCTTACAAGGACAGATAACGAACACTGAAGCTTTCTTT. Supplemented by reference TRBV5-1 and TRBJ1-1, the full variable domain reads KAGVTQTPRYLIKTRGQQVTLSCSPISGHRSVSWYQQTPGQGLQFLFEYFSETQRNKGNFPGRFSGRQFSNSRSEMNVSTLELGDSALYLCASSLQGQITNTEAFFGQGTRLTVV.

Comments on this clone: Other nucleotide sequences in the sample specify the same CDR3. J is TRBJ2-7 and V is TRBV20-1; D is ambiguous. This CDR3 has 11 residues. Germline loops: CDR1 DFQATT, CDR2 SNEGSKA (reference sequence). Trimming pared 2 bases from V and 4 bases from J, leaving 6 bases between. CDR3 bases: TGCAGTGCTAGAAAAGGTTACGAGCAGTACTTC. Translating it yields CSARKGYEQYF.

This clone was seen only a few times. Other DNA sequences in this sample translate to the same CDR3. The chain has TRBV19 and TRBJ2-5; D is unresolved. CDR3 length: 11 residues. Deletions cut 4 bases from V and 5 bases from J, with 5 bases between. Germline CDR1 LNHDA, CDR2 SQIVND (reference sequence). The CDR3 DNA follows: TGTGCCAGTAGTACGCGTGAGACCCAGTACTTC. It encodes CASSTRETQYF. The full variable domain, rest sourced from reference TRBV19 and TRBJ2-5, is DGGITQSPKYLFRKEGQNVTLSCEQNLNHDAMYWYRQDPGQGLRLIYYSQIVNDFQKGDIAEGYSVSREKKESFPLTVTSAQKNPTAFYLCASSTRETQYFGPGTRLLVL.

The chain has TRBV7-6 and TRBJ2-5; 7 nucleotides match TRBD1. The CDR3 has 14 amino acids. Looked up from germline, CDR1 is SGHVS and CDR2 is FNYEAQ. Trimming cost V 5 bases and J 6 bases; bases outside gene matches: 9. The CDR3 region is CASSPPTGWQTQYF. Written as DNA, the CDR3 is TGTGCCAGCAGCCCTCCGACAGGGTGGCAGACCCAGTACTTC.

V and J are TRBV2 and TRBJ1-1, with no clear D. The CDR3 is made up of 15 amino acids. Trimming left V 3 bases short and J 0 bases short, with 11 bases between. Looked up from germline, CDR1 is SNHLY and CDR2 is FYNNEI. Here the CDR3 reads CASSEFLSMNTEAFF. The CDR3 nucleotides read TGTGCCAGCAGTGAGTTTCTGAGCATGAACACTGAAGCTTTCTTT.

The rearrangement joins TRBV28 to TRBJ1-4; D uncertain. The CDR3 runs 13 residues. V dropped 7 bases and J dropped 7 bases, with 13 bases sitting between them. Germline V gene lookup returns CDR1 MDHEN and CDR2 SYDVKM. The CDR3: CASMRAPGEKLFF. The CDR3 DNA sequence: TGTGCCAGCATGAGAGCGCCGGGTGAAAAACTGTTTTTT.

The gene calls are TRBV10-1 and TRBJ2-2; 9 bases line up with TRBD1. The CDR3 consists of 16 residues. V trimming: 2 bases; J trimming: 4 bases; junction bases outside the gene matches: 5. Germline assignment: CDR1 WNHNN and CDR2 SYGVQD (reference sequence). CDR3 coding DNA: TGCGCCAGCAGTGAGCTGGGACAGGGTATCACCGGGGAGCTGTTTTTT. Translated, it gives CASSELGQGITGELFF.

This clone came up a few times. The chain is built from TRBV19 and TRBJ2-4; the D call may be TRBD1 or TRBD2 (5 bases each). CDR1 is LNHDA, CDR2 SQIVND, per germline (reference sequence). V lost 7 bases, J lost 9 bases, and 16 bases lay in between. CDR3 length: 13 residues. CDR3 sequence: CASTPGRLGIQYF. CDR3 sequence (DNA): TGTGCCAGTACCCCGGGGCGTTTGGGCATTCAGTACTTC.

V gene TRBV14 combines with J gene TRBJ2-7; D is unclear. From germline, CDR1 is SGHDN and CDR2 FVKESK. This CDR3 is built from 13 residues. The V end lost 4 bases, the J end lost 3 bases, and 10 bases lay between the germline ends. The CDR3: CASSPGRNYEQYF. In nucleotides, the CDR3 is TGTGCCAGCAGCCCTGGACGGAACTACGAGCAGTACTTC.

The chain joins TRBV10-2 to TRBJ1-1, with a weak D call TRBD1 (5 bases). CDR3 size: 12 residues. Per germline, CDR1 WSHSY and CDR2 SAAADI. Trimming pared 7 bases from V and 3 bases from J, leaving 9 bases between. CDR3 DNA sequence: TGCGCCAGCAAGGGGAGGGACACTGAAGCTTTCTTT. Translated, it gives CASKGRDTEAFF.

In this sample, this clone turned up once. The chain is built from TRBV10-2 and TRBJ2-3; TRBD2 matches 12 bases. Per germline, CDR1 WSHSY and CDR2 SAAADI. The CDR3 is made up of 19 amino acids. Trimming took 5 bases from V and 0 from J; bases not matched to a gene: 12. Here the CDR3 DNA reads TGCGCCAGCAGTCTGGGGACTAGCGGGCCTCTCATTAGCACAGATACGCAGTATTTT. Translated: CASSLGTSGPLISTDTQYF.

The chain is built from TRBV18 and TRBJ1-3; no clear D. CDR3 length equals 15 residues. Trimming cost V 3 bases and J 0 bases, with 9 bases left between them. Looked up from germline, CDR1 is KGHSH and CDR2 is LQKENI. The CDR3 nucleotides are TGTGCCAGCTCACCTTTGGAAACCTCTGGAAACACCATATATTTT. Protein: CASSPLETSGNTIYF.

V usage is TRBV27 and J usage is TRBJ2-7; 7 positions match TRBD2. J gave up 0 bases and V 8 bases, and 4 bases lay outside the gene matches. CDR3 length: 13 residues. CDR1 is MNHEY and CDR2 is SMNVEV in the germline V gene (reference sequence). The CDR3 region is CASGLAASYEQYF. CDR3 nucleotides: TGTGCCAGCGGGCTAGCGGCCTCCTACGAGCAGTACTTC.

This chain connects TRBV28 to TRBJ1-1, with a possible D match to TRBD1 (5 bases). Germline V CDR1 and CDR2: MDHEN, SYDVKM. The CDR3 spans 14 residues. Trimming shortened V by 2 bases and J by 10 bases, and 17 bases separated the two germline ends. The CDR3 spells CASSLIWGSAGAFF. CDR3 DNA sequence: TGTGCCAGCAGTTTAATATGGGGCTCTGCGGGAGCTTTCTTT.

V is TRBV28 and J is TRBJ2-1, with 10 bases fitting TRBD2. The V gene end was trimmed by 3 bases and the J gene end by 7 bases; junction bases not matched to a gene: 3. Germline loops: CDR1 MDHEN, CDR2 SYDVKM. The CDR3 contains 14 residues. CDR3 region: CASSLGTSENEQFF. CDR3 sequence (DNA): TGTGCCAGCAGTTTGGGGACTAGCGAAAATGAGCAGTTCTTC.